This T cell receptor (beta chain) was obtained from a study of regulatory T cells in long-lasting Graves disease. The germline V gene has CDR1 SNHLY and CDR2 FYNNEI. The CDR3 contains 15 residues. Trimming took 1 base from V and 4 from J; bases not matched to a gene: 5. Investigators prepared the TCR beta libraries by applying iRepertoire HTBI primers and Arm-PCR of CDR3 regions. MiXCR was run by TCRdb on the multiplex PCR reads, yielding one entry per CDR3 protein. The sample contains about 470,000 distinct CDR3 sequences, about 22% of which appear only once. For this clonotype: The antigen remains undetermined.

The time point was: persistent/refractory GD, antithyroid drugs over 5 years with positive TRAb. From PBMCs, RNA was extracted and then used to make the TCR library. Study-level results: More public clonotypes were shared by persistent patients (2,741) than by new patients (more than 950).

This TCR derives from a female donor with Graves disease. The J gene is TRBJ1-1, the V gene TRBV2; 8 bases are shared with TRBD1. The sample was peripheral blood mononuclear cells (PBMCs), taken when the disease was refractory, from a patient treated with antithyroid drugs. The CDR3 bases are TGTGCCAGCAGTGAAGGGACAGGGTTGGGCACTGAAGCTTTCTTT. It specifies CASSEGTGLGTEAFF.